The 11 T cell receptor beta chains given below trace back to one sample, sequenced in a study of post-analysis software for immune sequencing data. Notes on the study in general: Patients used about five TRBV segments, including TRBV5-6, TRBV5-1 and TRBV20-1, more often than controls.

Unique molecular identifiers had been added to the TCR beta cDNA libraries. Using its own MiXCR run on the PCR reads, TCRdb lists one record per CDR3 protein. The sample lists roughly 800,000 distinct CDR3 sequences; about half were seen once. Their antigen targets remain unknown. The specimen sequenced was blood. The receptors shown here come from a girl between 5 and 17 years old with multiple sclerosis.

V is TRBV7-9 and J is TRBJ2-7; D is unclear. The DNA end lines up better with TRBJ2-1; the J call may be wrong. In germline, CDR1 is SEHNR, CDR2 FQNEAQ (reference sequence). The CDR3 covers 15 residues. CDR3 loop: CASLIGASPHNEQFF. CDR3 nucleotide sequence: TGTGCCAGCCTGATAGGAGCTTCCCCCCACAATGAGCAGTTCTTC.

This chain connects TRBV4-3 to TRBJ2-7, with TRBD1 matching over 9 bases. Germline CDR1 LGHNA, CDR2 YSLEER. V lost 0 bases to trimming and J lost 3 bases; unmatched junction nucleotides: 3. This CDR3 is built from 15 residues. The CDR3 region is CASSQDMGQGYEQYF. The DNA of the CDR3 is TGCGCCAGCAGCCAAGACATGGGACAGGGCTACGAGCAGTACTTC.

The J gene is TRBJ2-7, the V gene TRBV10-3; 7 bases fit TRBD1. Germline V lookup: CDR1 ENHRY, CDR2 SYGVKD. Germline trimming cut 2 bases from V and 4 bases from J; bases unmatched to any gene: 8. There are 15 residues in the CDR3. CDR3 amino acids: CAISEGGQPQYEQYF. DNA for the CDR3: TGTGCCATCAGTGAGGGGGGACAGCCTCAATACGAGCAGTACTTC.

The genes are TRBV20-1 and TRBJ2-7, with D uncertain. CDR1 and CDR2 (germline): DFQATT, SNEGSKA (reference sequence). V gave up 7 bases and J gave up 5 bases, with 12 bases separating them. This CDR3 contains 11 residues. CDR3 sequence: CSVQIRDEQYF. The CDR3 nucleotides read TGCAGTGTTCAAATACGTGACGAGCAGTACTTC.

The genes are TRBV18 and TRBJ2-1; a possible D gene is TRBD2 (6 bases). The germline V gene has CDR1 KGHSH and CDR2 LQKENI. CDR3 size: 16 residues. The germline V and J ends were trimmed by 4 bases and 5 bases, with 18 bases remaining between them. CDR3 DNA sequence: TGTGCCAGCTCACGGGGAATCGGCGGGATGAACAATGAGCAGTTCTTC. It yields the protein CASSRGIGGMNNEQFF.

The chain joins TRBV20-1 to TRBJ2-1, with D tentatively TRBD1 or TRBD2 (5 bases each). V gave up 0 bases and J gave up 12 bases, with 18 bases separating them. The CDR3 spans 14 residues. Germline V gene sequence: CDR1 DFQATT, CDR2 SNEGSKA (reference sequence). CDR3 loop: CSARDLRGRGGQFF. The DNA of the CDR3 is TGCAGTGCTAGAGATCTTAGGGGTCGGGGTGGGCAGTTCTTC.

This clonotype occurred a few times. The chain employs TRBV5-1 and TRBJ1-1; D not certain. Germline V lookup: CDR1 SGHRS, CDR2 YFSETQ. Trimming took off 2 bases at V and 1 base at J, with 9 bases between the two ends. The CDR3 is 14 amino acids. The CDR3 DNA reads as TGCGCCAGCAGCTTTGGCATTTCGAACACTGAAGCTTTCTTT. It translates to CASSFGISNTEAFF.

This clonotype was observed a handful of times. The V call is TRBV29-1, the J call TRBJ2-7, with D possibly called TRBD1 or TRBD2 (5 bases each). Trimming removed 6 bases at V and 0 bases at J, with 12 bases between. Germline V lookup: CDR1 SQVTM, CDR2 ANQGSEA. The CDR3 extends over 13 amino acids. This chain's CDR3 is CSVGPRSSYEQYF. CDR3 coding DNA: TGCAGCGTGGGACCTAGGAGCTCCTACGAGCAGTACTTC.

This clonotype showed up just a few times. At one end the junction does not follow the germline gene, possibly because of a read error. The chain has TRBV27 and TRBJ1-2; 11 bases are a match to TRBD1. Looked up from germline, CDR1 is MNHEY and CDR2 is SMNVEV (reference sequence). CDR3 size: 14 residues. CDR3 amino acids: CASSPGQGAFGHTF. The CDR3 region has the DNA TGTGCCAGCAGTCCCGGACAGGGGGCCTTTGGCCACACCTTC.

The CDR3 nucleotides are TGTGCCAGCAGCTTGAGGGACAGGGGTCGAGATACGCAGTATTTT. Translating it yields CASSLRDRGRDTQYF. The V call is TRBV7-9, the J call TRBJ2-3, with 10 bases that match TRBD1. Germline assignment: CDR1 SEHNR and CDR2 FQNEAQ (reference sequence). The CDR3 spans 15 residues. The V gene end was trimmed by 3 bases and the J gene end by 5 bases; junction bases not matched to a gene: 5.

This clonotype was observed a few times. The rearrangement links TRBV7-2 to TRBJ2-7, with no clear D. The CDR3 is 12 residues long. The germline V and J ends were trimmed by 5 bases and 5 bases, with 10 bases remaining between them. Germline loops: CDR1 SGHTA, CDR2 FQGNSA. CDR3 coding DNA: TGTGCCAGCAGCACTCCGGGCAACGAGCAGTACTTC. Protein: CASSTPGNEQYF.